This TCR beta chain was captured by sequencing in a study of blood T cell repertoires in COVID-19 (dated by TCRdb to 2018 to 2020). Broadly, across the study: The collaborator samples originated in the United States, Italy and Spain and spanned the acute and convalescent phases of COVID-19. The samples were drawn from two sources: the first 160 participants of the ongoing ImmuneRACE study, and about 1,300 subjects contributed by 6 global collaborators. Where HLA class I and class II types were available, the types were taken from metadata supplied by the sample provider, not from assay-based typing. A de-identified subject ID, COVID-19 status, age in years and sex were almost always included in the sample metadata. The repertoires were released in a freely available public database intended as a resource for research on the immune response to SARS-CoV-2. Subjects who had been exposed to COVID-19, were actively infected with it, or had recovered from it provided the deeply sampled blood TCRbeta repertoires that made up the dataset. The prospective study material was composed of cDNA or gDNA derived from T cells, B-cell-depleted T cells, or PBMCs. The full study reports these points: How much clinical and demographic metadata was included differed by source and by participant, and the metadata was provided uncurated.

The CDR3 runs 15 amino acids, cysteine and phenylalanine included. Only the CDR3 DNA is retained, 45 bases long and in frame from the first base. V is clipped by 2 bases and J by 2 bases, and the sequence between their germline boundaries is 13 bases long. Via the germline V gene, CDR1 is SGHRS and CDR2 YFSETQ. To note about this clone: Its antigen specificity is not known. Base quality data are lacking; no much larger clone is found one base away.

TCRbeta CDR3 regions were amplified from genomic DNA by means of the immunoSEQ Assay, a bias-controlled multiplex PCR. Per the authors' processing: The number of nucleated cells in each sample was estimated from the amplification of reference gene primers within the assay. To quantify the absolute abundance of each unique TCRbeta CDR3 rearrangement, sequence reads were collapsed and filtered. Productive Simpson clonality was computed per sample as the square root of Simpson's diversity index over productive rearrangements. TCRdb retrieved this table from immuneACCESS and kept in-frame rearrangements only. Not all clones are present; in checked studies, unresolved V genes account for under half, and no reason is known for the remainder. Clone size and the V and J calls come from that table; the DNA yielded D and trimming. The sample table records some 99,000 clones; roughly 80% of these occur just once. Of the sample, approximately 12% falls within the top ten clones.

Collaborating institutions collected whole blood in K2EDTA tubes following their own protocols. For TCRbeta analysis, collaborators shipped samples in one of three forms: frozen whole blood, isolated PBMCs, or DNA extracted from either of those sample types. The sequenced sample consisted of peripheral blood. The chain is encoded by TRBV5-1 joined to TRBJ2-5, and perhaps TRBD1 as D gene, on 6 matching bases. The sequence came from a woman over 75 with acute or convalescent COVID-19. The sequenced DNA is TGCGCCAGCAGCTTTCAAGGACAGCAGCAAGAGACCCAGTACTTC. The resulting protein is CASSFQGQQQETQYF. Where the CDR3 stops, the reference TRBV5-1 and TRBJ2-5 genes take over; the full variable domain is KAGVTQTPRYLIKTRGQQVTLSCSPISGHRSVSWYQQTPGQGLQFLFEYFSETQRNKGNFPGRFSGRQFSNSRSEMNVSTLELGDSALYLCASSFQGQQQETQYFGPGTRLLVL.